The rows below give T cell receptor beta chains drawn from one sample of a study of OX40 agonist ivuxolimab in advanced cancers. TCRdb's table, derived via immunoSEQ multiplex PCR, lists solely in-frame clones and lacks some. The table lists fewer than 85,000 clones, about four fifths of them singletons. This specimen consisted of CD4+ or CD8+ T cells sorted from blood, obtained in a trial of the OX40 agonist ivuxolimab. These receptors originate from an adult with an advanced solid tumor such as melanoma, head and neck, liver or kidney cancer. CDR3s include the opening cysteine and the closing phenylalanine or tryptophan. Fields, in order: J gene, V gene, D gene, clone size, CDR3 protein, CDR3 DNA. A D gene is named only where the DNA matches it firmly. Size is omitted from some rows. Given values are once, few, many or a class for expanded clones.

TRBJ2-5	TRBV6-5	TRBD2	.	CASSYSASGGQETQYF	TGTGCCAGCAGTTACTCGGCTAGCGGGGGACAAGAGACCCAGTACTTC
TRBJ2-7	TRBV10-3	.	.	CAISEKWGSSYEQYF	TGTGCCATCAGTGAGAAGTGGGGGTCCTCCTACGAGCAGTACTTC
TRBJ2-7	TRBV6-1	TRBD2	once	CASFIGTSGTHEQYF	TGTGCCAGCTTTATCGGGACTAGCGGGACCCACGAGCAGTACTTC
TRBJ1-2	TRBV14	.	.	CASSQGSRASGGYTF	TGTGCCAGCAGCCAAGGGAGCAGGGCCTCTGGTGGCTACACCTTC
TRBJ2-2	TRBV19	.	.	CASSRTNTGELFF	TGTGCCAGTAGCCGTACGAACACCGGGGAGCTGTTTTTT
TRBJ1-5	TRBV6-4	.	.	CASSDYSREVFIPQHF	TGTGCCAGCAGCGACTACTCCCGGGAAGTTTTTATCCCCCAGCATTTT
TRBJ1-5	TRBV6-6	.	.	CASSPPNQPQHF	TGTGCCAGCAGTCCCCCCAATCAGCCCCAGCATTTT
TRBJ2-4	TRBV7-9	.	.	CASSLDLNSVAKNIQYF	TGTGCCAGCAGCTTAGACCTTAATTCGGTAGCCAAAAACATTCAGTACTTC
TRBJ2-5	TRBV28	.	.	CASSLQAGRGETQYF	TGTGCCAGCAGTTTACAGGCAGGGCGAGGAGAGACCCAGTACTTC
TRBJ1-6	TRBV7-2	.	.	CASSAQWTYNSPLHF	TGTGCCAGCAGCGCGCAGTGGACCTATAATTCACCCCTCCACTTT
TRBJ2-6	TRBV25-1	.	.	CASRGSGANVLTF	TGTGCCAGCAGGGGCTCTGGGGCCAACGTCCTGACTTTC
TRBJ2-5	TRBV7-7	TRBD2	.	CASSTGTSGSQETQYF	TGTGCTAGCAGTACCGGGACTAGCGGGAGTCAAGAGACCCAGTACTTC
TRBJ1-1	TRBV28	TRBD1	.	CASSLDRVGGAFF	TGTGCCAGCAGTCTCGACAGGGTTGGCGGAGCTTTCTTT
TRBJ2-5	TRBV11-2	.	.	CASSLGRTVETQYF	TGTGCCAGCAGCTTAGGGCGGACAGTAGAGACCCAGTACTTC
TRBJ2-7	TRBV28	.	.	CASKPGQSYEQYF	TGTGCCAGTAAACCGGGACAATCCTACGAGCAGTACTTC
TRBJ1-6	TRBV27	TRBD1	.	CASSWDRESPLHF	TGTGCCAGCAGCTGGGACAGGGAATCACCCCTCCACTTT
TRBJ2-7	TRBV7-8	.	.	CASSLALASEQYF	TGTGCCAGCAGCTTAGCTCTAGCAAGCGAGCAGTACTTC
TRBJ1-2	TRBV15	TRBD1	.	CATSPDRGGGYTF	TGTGCCACCAGTCCGGACAGGGGGGGCGGCTACACCTTC
TRBJ1-3	TRBV9	.	few	CASSYRVGTIYF	TGTGCCAGCAGCTACAGGGTGGGCACCATATATTTT
TRBJ1-6	TRBV6-5	.	.	CASSYNLNSPLHF	TGTGCCAGCAGCTACAACCTCAATTCACCCCTCCACTTT
TRBJ2-2	TRBV5-4	.	.	CASSRLTSNTGELFF	TGTGCCAGCAGCCGACTCACTAGTAACACCGGGGAGCTGTTTTTT
TRBJ1-1	TRBV6-6	.	.	CASRPREGGSHTEAFF	TGTGCCAGCAGGCCCAGGGAGGGGGGCTCACACACTGAAGCTTTCTTT
TRBJ1-5	TRBV29-1	.	.	CSVNQAGQPQHF	TGCAGCGTAAACCAGGCAGGGCAGCCCCAGCATTTT